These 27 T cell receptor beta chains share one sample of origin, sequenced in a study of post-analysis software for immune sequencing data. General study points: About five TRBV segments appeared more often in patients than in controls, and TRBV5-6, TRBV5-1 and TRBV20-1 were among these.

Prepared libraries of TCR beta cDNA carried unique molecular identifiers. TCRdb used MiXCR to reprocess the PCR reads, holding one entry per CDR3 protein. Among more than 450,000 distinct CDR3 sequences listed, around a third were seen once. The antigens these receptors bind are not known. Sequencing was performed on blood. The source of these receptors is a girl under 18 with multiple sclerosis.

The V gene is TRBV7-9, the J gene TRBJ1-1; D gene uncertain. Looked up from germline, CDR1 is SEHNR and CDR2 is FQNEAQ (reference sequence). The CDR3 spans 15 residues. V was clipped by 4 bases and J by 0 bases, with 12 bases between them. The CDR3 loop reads CASSSPAAMNTEAFF. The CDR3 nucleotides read TGTGCCAGCAGCTCCCCGGCGGCTATGAACACTGAAGCTTTCTTT.

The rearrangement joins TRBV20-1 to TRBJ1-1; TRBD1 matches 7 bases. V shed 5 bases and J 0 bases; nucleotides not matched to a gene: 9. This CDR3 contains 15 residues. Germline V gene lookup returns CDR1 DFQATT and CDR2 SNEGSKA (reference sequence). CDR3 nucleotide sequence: TGCAGTGCTCTAGGGGGCCTTGGGATGAACACTGAAGCTTTCTTT. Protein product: CSALGGLGMNTEAFF.

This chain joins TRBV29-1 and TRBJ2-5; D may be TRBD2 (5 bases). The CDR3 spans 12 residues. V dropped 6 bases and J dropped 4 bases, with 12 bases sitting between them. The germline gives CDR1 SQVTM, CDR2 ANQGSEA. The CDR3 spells CSVQLVAETQYF. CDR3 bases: TGCAGCGTACAACTAGTAGCAGAGACCCAGTACTTC. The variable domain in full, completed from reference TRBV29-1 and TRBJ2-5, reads SAVISQKPSRDICQRGTSLTIQCQVDSQVTMMFWYRQQPGQSLTLIATANQGSEATYESGFVIDKFPISRPNLTFSTLTVSNMSPEDSSIYLCSVQLVAETQYFGPGTRLLVL.

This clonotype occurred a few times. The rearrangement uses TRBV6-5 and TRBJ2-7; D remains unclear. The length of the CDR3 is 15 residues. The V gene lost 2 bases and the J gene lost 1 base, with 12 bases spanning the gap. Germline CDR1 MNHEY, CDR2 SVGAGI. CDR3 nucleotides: TGTGCCAGCAGTTACGACGGGTCAGTTTCCTACGAGCAGTACTTC. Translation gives CASSYDGSVSYEQYF.

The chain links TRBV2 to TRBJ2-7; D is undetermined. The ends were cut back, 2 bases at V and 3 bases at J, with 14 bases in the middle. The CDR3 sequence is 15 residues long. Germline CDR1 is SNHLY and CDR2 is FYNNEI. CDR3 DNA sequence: TGTGCCAGCAGTGAACAGGCCCCGACTCACTACGAGCAGTACTTC. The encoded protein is CASSEQAPTHYEQYF.

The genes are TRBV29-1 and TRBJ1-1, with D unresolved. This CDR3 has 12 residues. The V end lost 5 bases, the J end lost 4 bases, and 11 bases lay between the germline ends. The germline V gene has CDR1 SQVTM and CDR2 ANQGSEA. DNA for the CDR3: TGCAGCGTTTTTGCACGCGGCACTGAAGCTTTCTTT. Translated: CSVFARGTEAFF.

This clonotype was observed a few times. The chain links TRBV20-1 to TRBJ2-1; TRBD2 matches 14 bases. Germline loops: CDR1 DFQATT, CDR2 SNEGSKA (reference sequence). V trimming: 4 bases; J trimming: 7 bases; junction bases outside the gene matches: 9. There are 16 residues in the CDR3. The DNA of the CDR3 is TGCAGTGCTACGGGACTAGCGGGGGCCAGGGGGAATGAGCAGTTCTTC. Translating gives CSATGLAGARGNEQFF.

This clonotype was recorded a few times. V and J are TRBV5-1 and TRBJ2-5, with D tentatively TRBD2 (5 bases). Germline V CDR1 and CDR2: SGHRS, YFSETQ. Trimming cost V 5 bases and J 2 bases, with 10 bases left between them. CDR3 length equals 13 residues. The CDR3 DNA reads TGCGCCAGCAGAGTTACTAGACAAGAGACCCAGTACTTC. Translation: CASRVTRQETQYF.

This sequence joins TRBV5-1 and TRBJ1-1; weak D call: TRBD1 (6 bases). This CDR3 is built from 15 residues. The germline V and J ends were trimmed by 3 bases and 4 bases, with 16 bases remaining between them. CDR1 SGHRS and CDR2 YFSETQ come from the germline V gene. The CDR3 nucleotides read TGCGCCAGCAGCTCAGGGGCTGTAAGTTTCACTGAAGCTTTCTTT. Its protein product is CASSSGAVSFTEAFF.

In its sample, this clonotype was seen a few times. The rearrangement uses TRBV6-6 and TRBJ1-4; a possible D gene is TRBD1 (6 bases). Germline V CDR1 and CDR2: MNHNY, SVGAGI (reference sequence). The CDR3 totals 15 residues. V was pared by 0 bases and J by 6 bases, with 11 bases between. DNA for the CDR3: TGTGCCAGCAGTTACTCGGGAGAGGGGGATGAAAAACTGTTTTTT. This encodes CASSYSGEGDEKLFF.

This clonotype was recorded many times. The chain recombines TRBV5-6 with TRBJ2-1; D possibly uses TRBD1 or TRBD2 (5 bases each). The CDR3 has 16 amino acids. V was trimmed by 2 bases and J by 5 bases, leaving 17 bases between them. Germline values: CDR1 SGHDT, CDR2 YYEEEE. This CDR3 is CASSLSYWDQHNEQFF. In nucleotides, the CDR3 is TGTGCCAGCAGCTTAAGTTACTGGGACCAGCACAATGAGCAGTTCTTC.

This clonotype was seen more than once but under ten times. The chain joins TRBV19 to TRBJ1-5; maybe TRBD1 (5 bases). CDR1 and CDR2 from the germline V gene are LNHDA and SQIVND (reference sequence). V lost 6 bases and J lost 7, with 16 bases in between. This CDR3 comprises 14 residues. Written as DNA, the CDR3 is TGTGCCAGTAGCCTAGACAGTAGTTACCAGCCCCAGCATTTT. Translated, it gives CASSLDSSYQPQHF.

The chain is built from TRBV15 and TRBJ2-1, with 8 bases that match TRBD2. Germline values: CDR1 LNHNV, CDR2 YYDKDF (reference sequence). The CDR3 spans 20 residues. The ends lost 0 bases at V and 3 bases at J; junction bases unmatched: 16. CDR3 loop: CATSRDLSMAGGFYYNEQFF. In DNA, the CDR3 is TGTGCCACCAGCAGAGATTTAAGTATGGCGGGGGGCTTTTACTACAATGAGCAGTTCTTC.

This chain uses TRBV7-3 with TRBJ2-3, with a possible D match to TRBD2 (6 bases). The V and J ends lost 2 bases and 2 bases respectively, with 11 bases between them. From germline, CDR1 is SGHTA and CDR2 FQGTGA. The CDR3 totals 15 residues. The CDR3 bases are TGTGCCAGCAGCTTACCGGGACTCATCACAGATACGCAGTATTTT. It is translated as CASSLPGLITDTQYF.

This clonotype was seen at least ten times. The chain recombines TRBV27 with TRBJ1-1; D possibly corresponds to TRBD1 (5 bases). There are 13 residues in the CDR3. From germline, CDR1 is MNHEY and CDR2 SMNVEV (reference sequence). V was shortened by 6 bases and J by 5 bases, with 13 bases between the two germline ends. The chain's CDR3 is CASRIQVLTEAFF. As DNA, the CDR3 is TGTGCCAGCAGGATACAGGTACTAACTGAAGCTTTCTTT.

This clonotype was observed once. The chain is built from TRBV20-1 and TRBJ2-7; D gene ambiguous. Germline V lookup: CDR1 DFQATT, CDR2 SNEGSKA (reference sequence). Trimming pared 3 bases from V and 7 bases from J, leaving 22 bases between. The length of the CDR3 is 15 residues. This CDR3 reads CSASGLVGWSNEQYF. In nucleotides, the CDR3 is TGCAGTGCTAGTGGTCTGGTGGGGTGGTCCAATGAGCAGTACTTC.

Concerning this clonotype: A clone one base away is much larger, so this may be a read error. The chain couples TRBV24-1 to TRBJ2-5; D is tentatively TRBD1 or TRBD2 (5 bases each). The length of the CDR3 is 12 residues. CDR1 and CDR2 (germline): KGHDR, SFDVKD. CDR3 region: CATSDTPGTRYF. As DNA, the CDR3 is TGTGCCACCAGTGACACACCTGGGACCCGGTACTTC.

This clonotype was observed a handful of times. The CDR3 DNA sequence: TGTGCCACCACCAAGGGGGTTGTTACAGATACGCAGTATTTT. Translating gives CATTKGVVTDTQYF. V is TRBV15 and J is TRBJ2-3; tentatively, D is TRBD1 (6 bases). The germline CDR1 and CDR2 sequences are LNHNV and YYDKDF (reference sequence). Deletions cut 7 bases from V and 3 bases from J, with 14 bases between. This CDR3 has 14 amino acids.

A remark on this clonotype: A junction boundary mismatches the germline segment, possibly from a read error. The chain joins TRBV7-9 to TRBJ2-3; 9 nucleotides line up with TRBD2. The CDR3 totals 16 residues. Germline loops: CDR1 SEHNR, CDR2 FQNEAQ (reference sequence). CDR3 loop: CASSSPAGGHTDKQYF. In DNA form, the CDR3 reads TGTGCCAGCAGCTCCCCGGCGGGGGGGCATACAGATAAGCAGTATTTT. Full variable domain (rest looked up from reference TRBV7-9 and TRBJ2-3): DTGVSQNPRHKITKRGQNVTFRCDPISEHNRLYWYRQTLGQGPEFLTYFQNEAQLEKSRLLSDRFSAERPKGSFSTLEIQRTEQGDSAMYLCASSSPAGGHTDKQYFGPGTRLTVL.

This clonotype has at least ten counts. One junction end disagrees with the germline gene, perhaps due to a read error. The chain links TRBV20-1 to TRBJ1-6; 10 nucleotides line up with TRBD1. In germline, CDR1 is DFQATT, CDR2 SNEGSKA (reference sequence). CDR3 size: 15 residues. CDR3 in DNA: TGCAGTGACAGAAAGACAGGGGGCGGTAATTCACCCCCCCACTTT. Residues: CSDRKTGGGNSPPHF.

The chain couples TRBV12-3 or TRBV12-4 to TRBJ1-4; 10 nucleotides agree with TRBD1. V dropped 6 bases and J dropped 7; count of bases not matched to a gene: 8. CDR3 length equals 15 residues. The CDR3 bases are TGTGCCAGCAGCCAGACAGGGGGCCTAGGTGAAAAACTGTTTTTT. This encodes CASSQTGGLGEKLFF.

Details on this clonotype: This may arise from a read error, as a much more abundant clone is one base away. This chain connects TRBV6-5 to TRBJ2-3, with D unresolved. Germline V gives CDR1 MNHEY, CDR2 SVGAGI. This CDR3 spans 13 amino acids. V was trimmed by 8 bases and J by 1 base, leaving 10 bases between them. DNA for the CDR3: TGTGCCAGCGAAATCCCCCGCACAGATACGCAGTATTTT. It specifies CASEIPRTDTQYF.

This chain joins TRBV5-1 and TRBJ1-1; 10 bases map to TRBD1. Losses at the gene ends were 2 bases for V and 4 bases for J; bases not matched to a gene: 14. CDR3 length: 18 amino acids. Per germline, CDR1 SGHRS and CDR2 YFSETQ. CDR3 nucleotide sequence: TGCGCCAGCAGCTTCCAAACTGGGACAGGGGAGAAGGGCACTGAAGCTTTCTTT. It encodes CASSFQTGTGEKGTEAFF.

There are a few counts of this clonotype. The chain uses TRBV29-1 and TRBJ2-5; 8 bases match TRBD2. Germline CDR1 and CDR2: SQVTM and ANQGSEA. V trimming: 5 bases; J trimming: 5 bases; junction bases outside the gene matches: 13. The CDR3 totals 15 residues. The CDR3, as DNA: TGCAGCGTTTCGACTAGCGCGGGTTCGGGGGAGACCCAGTACTTC. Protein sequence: CSVSTSAGSGETQYF.

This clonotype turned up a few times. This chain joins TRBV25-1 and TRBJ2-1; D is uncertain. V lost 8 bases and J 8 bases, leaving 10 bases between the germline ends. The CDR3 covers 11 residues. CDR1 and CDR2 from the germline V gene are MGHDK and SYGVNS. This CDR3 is CASQFADEQFF. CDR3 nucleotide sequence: TGTGCCAGCCAATTCGCGGATGAGCAGTTCTTC.

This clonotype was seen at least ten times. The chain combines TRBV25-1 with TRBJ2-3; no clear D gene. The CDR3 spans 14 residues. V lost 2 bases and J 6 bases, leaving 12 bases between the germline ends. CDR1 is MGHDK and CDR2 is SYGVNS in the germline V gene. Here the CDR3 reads CASSEPTTGDTQYF. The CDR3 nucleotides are TGTGCCAGCAGTGAACCGACCACGGGTGATACGCAGTATTTT.

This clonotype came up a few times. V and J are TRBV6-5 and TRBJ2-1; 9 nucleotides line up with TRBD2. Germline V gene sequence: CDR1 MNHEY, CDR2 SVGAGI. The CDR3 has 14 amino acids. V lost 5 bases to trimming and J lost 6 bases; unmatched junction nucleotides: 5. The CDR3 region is CASSVAGEVNEQFF. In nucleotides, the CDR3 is TGTGCCAGCAGTGTAGCGGGGGAAGTCAATGAGCAGTTCTTC.